This T cell receptor (beta chain) derives from a study of technical replicates of blood from several donors. Between the trimmed V and J ends, which lost 7 bases and 4 bases, there was a span of 7 bases. In germline, CDR1 is ENHRY, CDR2 SYGVKD. The CDR3 runs 11 residues. The data were produced by immunoSEQ multiplex PCR, yet TCRdb's version contains in-frame clones alone and is incomplete. The table includes 68,000 or so clones, approximately 89% detected once. The sequenced sample consisted of PBMCs. This chain uses TRBV10-3 with TRBJ1-1, with D possibly being TRBD1 (6 bases). The sequence derives from a human donor in good health. Some clones in this sample may be carry-over from other donors' samples. The CDR3 spells CAIKGGTEAFF. As DNA, the CDR3 is TGTGCCATCAAAGGGGGCACTGAAGCTTTCTTT.